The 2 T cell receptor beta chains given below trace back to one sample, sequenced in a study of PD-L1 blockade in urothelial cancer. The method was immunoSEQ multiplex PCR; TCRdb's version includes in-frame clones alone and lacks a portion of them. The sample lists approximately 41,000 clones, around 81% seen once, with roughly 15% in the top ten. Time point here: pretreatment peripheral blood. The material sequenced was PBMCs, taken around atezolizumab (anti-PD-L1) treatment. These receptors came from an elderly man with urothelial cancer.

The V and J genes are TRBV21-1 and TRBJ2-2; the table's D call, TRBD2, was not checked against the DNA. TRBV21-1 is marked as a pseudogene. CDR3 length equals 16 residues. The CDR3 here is CASSKAGREGPGELFF. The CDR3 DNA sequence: TGTGCCAGCAGCAAAGCAGGGCGGGAGGGACCCGGGGAGCTGTTTTTT.

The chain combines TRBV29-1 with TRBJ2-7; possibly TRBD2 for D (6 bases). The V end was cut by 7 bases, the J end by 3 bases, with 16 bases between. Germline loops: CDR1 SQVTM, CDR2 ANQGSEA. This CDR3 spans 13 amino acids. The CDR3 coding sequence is TGCAGCGCCGCCCCCCCGGGGGACTACGAGCAGTACTTC. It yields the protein CSAAPPGDYEQYF.